The clone carrying this T cell receptor (beta chain) turned up a few times. What it binds is unknown. Germline assignment: CDR1 SGDLS and CDR2 YYNGEE. The V gene lost 3 bases and the J gene lost 4 bases, with 11 bases spanning the gap. The CDR3 is made up of 14 amino acids. This specimen belongs to a study of identical twins. Study-wide points: In zero-insertion analyses, partial confounding could arise from invariant MAIT and iNKT cells.

MiXCR, applied by TCRdb to the 5' RACE reads, yields one record per CDR3 protein. The data hold about 890,000 distinct CDR3 sequences, with 9% to 15% observed a single time. These sequences were also reported in another study, on yellow fever vaccine responses in identical twins.

The chain links TRBV9 to TRBJ2-1, with D possibly TRBD1 on 6 matching bases. The sequenced material came from PBMCs. The receptor was isolated from a woman aged 18-30 years in good health. CDR3 DNA sequence: TGTGCCAGCAGCGCGGCCAGGGGATACAATGAGCAGTTCTTC. Its protein product is CASSAARGYNEQFF.